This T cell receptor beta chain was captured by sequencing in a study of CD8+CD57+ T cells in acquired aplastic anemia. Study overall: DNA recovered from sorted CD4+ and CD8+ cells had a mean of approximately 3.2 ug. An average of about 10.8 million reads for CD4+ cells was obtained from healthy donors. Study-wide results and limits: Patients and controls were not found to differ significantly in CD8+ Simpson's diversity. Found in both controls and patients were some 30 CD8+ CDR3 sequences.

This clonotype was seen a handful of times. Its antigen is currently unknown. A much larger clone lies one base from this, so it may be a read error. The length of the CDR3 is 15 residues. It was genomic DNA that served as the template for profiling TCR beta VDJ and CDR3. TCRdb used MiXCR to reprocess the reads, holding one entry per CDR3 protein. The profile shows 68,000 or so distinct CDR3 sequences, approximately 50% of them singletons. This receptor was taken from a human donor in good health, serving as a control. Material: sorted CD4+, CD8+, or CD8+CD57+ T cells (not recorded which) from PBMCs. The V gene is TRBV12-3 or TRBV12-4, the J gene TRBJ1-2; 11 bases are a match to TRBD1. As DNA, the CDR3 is TGTGCCCGCAGTTTAAGCGGGACAGGGGGCTATGGCTACACCTTC. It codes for CARSLSGTGGYGYTF.